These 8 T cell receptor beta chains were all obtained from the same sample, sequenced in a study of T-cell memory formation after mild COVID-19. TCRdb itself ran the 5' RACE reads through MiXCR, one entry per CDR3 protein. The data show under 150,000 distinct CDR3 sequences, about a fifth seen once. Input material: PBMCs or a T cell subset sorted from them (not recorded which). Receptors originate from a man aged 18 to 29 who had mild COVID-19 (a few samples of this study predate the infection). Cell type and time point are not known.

The CDR3 spells CASSSPSGGGFLETQYF. DNA for the CDR3: TGTGCCAGCAGCTCCCCTAGTGGGGGCGGGTTTCTGGAGACCCAGTACTTC. The V gene is TRBV7-9, the J gene TRBJ2-5; D may be TRBD1 (6 bases). V lost 4 bases and J 5 bases, leaving 23 bases between the germline ends. From germline, CDR1 is SEHNR and CDR2 FQNEAQ (reference sequence). The CDR3 is 17 amino acids. The variable domain in full, completed from reference TRBV7-9 and TRBJ2-5, reads DTGVSQNPRHKITKRGQNVTFRCDPISEHNRLYWYRQTLGQGPEFLTYFQNEAQLEKSRLLSDRFSAERPKGSFSTLEIQRTEQGDSAMYLCASSSPSGGGFLETQYFGPGTRLLVL.

CDR3 protein: CASSQAFLGHSYNEQFF. CDR3 nucleotide sequence: TGCGCCAGCAGCCAAGCCTTCCTAGGACATTCCTACAATGAGCAGTTCTTC. The chain carries TRBV4-1 and TRBJ2-1; the D gene is possibly TRBD1 (5 bases). The CDR3 sequence is 17 residues long. Per the germline V gene, CDR1 is MGHRA and CDR2 is YSYEKL. V was shortened by 1 base and J by 1 base, with 14 bases between the two germline ends.

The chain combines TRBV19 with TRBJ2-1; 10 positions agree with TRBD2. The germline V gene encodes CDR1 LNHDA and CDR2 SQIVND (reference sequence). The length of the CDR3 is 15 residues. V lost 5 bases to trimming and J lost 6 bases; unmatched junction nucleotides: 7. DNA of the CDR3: TGTGCCAGTAGTTCACTAGCGGGGCATGCCAATGAGCAGTTCTTC. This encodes CASSSLAGHANEQFF.

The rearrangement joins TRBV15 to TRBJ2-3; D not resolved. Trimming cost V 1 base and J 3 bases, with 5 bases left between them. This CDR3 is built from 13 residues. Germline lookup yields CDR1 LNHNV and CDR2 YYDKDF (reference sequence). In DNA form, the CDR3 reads TGTGCCACCAGCAGAGGTTGGACAGATACGCAGTATTTT. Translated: CATSRGWTDTQYF.

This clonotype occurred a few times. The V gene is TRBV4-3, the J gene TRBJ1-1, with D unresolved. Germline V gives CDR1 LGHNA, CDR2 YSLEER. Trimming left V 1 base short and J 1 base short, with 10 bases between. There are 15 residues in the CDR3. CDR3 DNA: TGCGCCAGCAGCCAAGTTGCACTGCGGAACACTGAAGCTTTCTTT. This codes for CASSQVALRNTEAFF.

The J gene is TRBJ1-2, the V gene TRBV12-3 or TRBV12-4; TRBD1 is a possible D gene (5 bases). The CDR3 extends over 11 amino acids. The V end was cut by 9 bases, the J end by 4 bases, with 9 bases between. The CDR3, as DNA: TGTGCCAGTCGGACAATCTATGGCTACACCTTC. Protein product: CASRTIYGYTF.

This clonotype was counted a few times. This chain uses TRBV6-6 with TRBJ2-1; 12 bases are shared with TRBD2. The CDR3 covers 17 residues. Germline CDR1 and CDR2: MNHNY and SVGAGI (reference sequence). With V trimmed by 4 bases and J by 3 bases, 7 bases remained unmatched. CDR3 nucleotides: TGTGCCAGCAGTTCCCGGTTACTAGCGGGGGGCTACAATGAGCAGTTCTTC. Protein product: CASSSRLLAGGYNEQFF.

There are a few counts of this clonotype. The CDR3 bases are TGTGCCAGCAGCAAGGGGTTTTTCTCTGGGGCCAACGTCCTGACTTTC. Translation gives CASSKGFFSGANVLTF. The chain uses TRBV21-1 and TRBJ2-6. TRBV21-1 is listed as a pseudogene. The length of the CDR3 is 16 residues.